The entry below gives a single TCR beta chain sequence along with its context. Its antigen remains unknown. There are 11 residues in the CDR3. V was trimmed by 0 bases and J by 8 bases, leaving 5 bases between them. The V gene's germline CDR1 is SGHNT and CDR2 YYREEE (reference sequence). The study ran its PCR with 60 Vbeta and 13 Jbeta primers. The data were produced by immunoSEQ multiplex PCR, yet TCRdb's version contains in-frame clones alone and is incomplete. The data hold 250,000 to 350,000 clones, with about four fifths observed a single time. These data belong to a study of cytomegalovirus exposure and HLA in healthy donors. General study findings and limits: An ancestry cluster, one associated with Asian ancestry, reportedly showed fewer N-insertions than the approximately 700-donor mean in a later analysis. Most subjects had HLA-A and HLA-B alleles reportedly predicted accurately by TCR beta sequences.

Sequencing was carried out using PBMCs. The TCR originated in a girl aged 2-10 years in good health and CMV-seronegative. J is TRBJ1-1 and V is TRBV5-4; D uncertain. The CDR3 region is CASSLDREAFF. The CDR3 DNA sequence: TGTGCCAGCAGCTTGGACAGAGAAGCTTTCTTT. Using reference TRBV5-4 and TRBJ1-1 for the parts outside the CDR3, the full variable domain is ETGVTQSPTHLIKTRGQQVTLRCSSQSGHNTVSWYQQALGQGPQFIFQYYREEENGRGNFPPRFSGLQFPNYSSELNVNALELDDSALYLCASSLDREAFFGQGTRLTVV.